Each of the 15 T cell receptor beta chains below was sequenced from the same sample in a study of CD8 T cells in ankylosing spondylitis. Their antigens remain unidentified. Findings of the study overall: A motif of roughly eight highly homologous TCR beta variants was seen as apparently characteristic of ankylosing spondylitis blood.

TCRdb reprocessed the 5' RACE reads via MiXCR and lists one record per CDR3 protein. There are around 890,000 distinct CDR3 sequences in the sample; 10% to 15% occur only once, and less than 0.65% lies in the top ten. The sample comprised blood, either unsorted or a sorted T cell fraction (not recorded which). These receptors were collected from a male donor with ankylosing spondylitis.

The V call is TRBV20-1, the J call TRBJ2-1; the D gene is possibly TRBD2 (5 bases). With 3 bases removed from V and 1 base from J, the gap between germline ends came to 28 bases. From germline, CDR1 is DFQATT and CDR2 SNEGSKA (reference sequence). The CDR3 totals 20 residues. Here the CDR3 DNA reads TGCAGTGCTAGGGGAGTCGGGCACCGTAAAACTGGAGCGTCCTACAATGAGCAGTTCTTC. It specifies CSARGVGHRKTGASYNEQFF.

V usage is TRBV20-1 and J usage is TRBJ1-6; TRBD1 agrees at 7 bases. The CDR3 is made up of 14 amino acids. Germline assignment: CDR1 DFQATT and CDR2 SNEGSKA (reference sequence). Trimming cost V 4 bases and J 4 bases; bases outside gene matches: 4. The CDR3 DNA reads TGCAGTGCTATCCGGGACAGTTATAATTCACCCCTCCACTTT. Translation gives CSAIRDSYNSPLHF.

This clonotype has a handful of counts. This chain uses TRBV20-1 with TRBJ1-6, with D uncertain. Trimming cost V 2 bases and J 8 bases, with 10 bases left between them. The germline V gene has CDR1 DFQATT and CDR2 SNEGSKA (reference sequence). This CDR3 has 13 residues. DNA of the CDR3: TGCAGTGCTAGACCCGGTTTTGATTCACCCCTCCACTTT. Encoded protein: CSARPGFDSPLHF.

In its sample, this clonotype was seen many times. The chain carries TRBV10-3 and TRBJ2-7; unclear D gene. The germline V gene encodes CDR1 ENHRY and CDR2 SYGVKD. Trimming took off 10 bases at V and 3 bases at J, with 10 bases between the two ends. The CDR3 covers 11 residues. CDR3 DNA sequence: TGTGCCACCGCTCCCGGCTACGAGCAGTACTTC. Encoded protein: CATAPGYEQYF.

With respect to this clonotype: This sequence may be a read error, since a much larger clone differs from it by one base. The missing conserved phenylalanine or tryptophan at the end of this CDR3 makes a read error likely. The CDR3 here is CASSYGTEREQYL. CDR3 coding DNA: TGTGCCAGCAGTTACGGGACAGAACGGGAGCAGTACCTC. J is TRBJ2-7 and V is TRBV6-5, with 7 positions matching TRBD1. Per germline, CDR1 MNHEY and CDR2 SVGAGI. After removal of 2 bases from V and 7 bases from J, the junction contained 5 bases not matched to a gene. This CDR3 is built from 13 residues.

A few counts support this clonotype. The genes are TRBV20-1 and TRBJ2-7, with D perhaps TRBD2 (6 bases). Trimming shortened V by 4 bases and J by 4 bases, and 11 bases separated the two germline ends. Germline V lookup: CDR1 DFQATT, CDR2 SNEGSKA (reference sequence). The CDR3 consists of 12 residues. The CDR3 nucleotides are TGCAGTGCTAACCCAGGGAGGTACGAGCAGTACTTC. This gives the protein CSANPGRYEQYF.

There are many counts of this clonotype. V gene TRBV20-1 combines with J gene TRBJ2-7, with TRBD1 matching 8 bases. The CDR3 is 15 residues long. CDR1 is DFQATT, CDR2 SNEGSKA, per germline (reference sequence). V dropped 5 bases and J dropped 5; count of bases not matched to a gene: 14. CDR3 amino acids: CSAYLVRQGTHEQYF. The CDR3, as DNA: TGCAGTGCTTATTTAGTTCGACAGGGGACCCACGAGCAGTACTTC.

This clonotype was counted many times. The chain recombines TRBV29-1 with TRBJ1-1; the match to TRBD1 covers 10 bases. V was pared by 6 bases and J by 2 bases, with 12 bases of the junction left unmatched. This CDR3 contains 16 residues. Germline V gene lookup returns CDR1 SQVTM and CDR2 ANQGSEA. The CDR3: CSVGSHLTGGNTEAFF. In DNA form, the CDR3 reads TGCAGCGTCGGAAGCCACCTGACAGGGGGCAACACTGAAGCTTTCTTT.

DNA of the CDR3: TGTGCCAGCAGCCAAGATGTATGGGTATCCGGGGAGCTGTTTTTT. Amino acids: CASSQDVWVSGELFF. J is TRBJ2-2 and V is TRBV4-2; no clear D gene. The CDR3 runs to 15 residues. Trimming took off 0 bases at V and 6 bases at J, with 11 bases between the two ends. Per germline, CDR1 LGHNA and CDR2 YNFKEQ.

J is TRBJ1-1 and V is TRBV20-1, with D hard to call. The germline V gene encodes CDR1 DFQATT and CDR2 SNEGSKA (reference sequence). There are 14 residues in the CDR3. The germline V and J ends were trimmed by 0 bases and 0 bases, with 8 bases remaining between them. The CDR3 DNA reads as TGCAGTGCTAGAGATTTGCCTGTGAACACTGAAGCTTTCTTT. Protein: CSARDLPVNTEAFF.

The chain recombines TRBV20-1 with TRBJ1-4; D remains ambiguous. Trimming left V 3 bases short and J 4 bases short, with 6 bases between. Germline V gene sequence: CDR1 DFQATT, CDR2 SNEGSKA (reference sequence). The CDR3 has 12 residues. The CDR3 bases are TGCAGTGCTAGTCCCCTTAATGAAAAACTGTTTTTT. Protein product: CSASPLNEKLFF.

J is TRBJ1-5 and V is TRBV12-3 or TRBV12-4; 8 bases map to TRBD1. The V segment lost 6 bases and the J segment 3 bases; nucleotides outside the gene matches: 7. The CDR3 has 15 amino acids. CDR3 DNA sequence: TGTGCCAGCAGCCAGCTGCAGGGGGCCAATCAGCCCCAGCATTTT. This encodes CASSQLQGANQPQHF.

The sample holds a few counts of this clonotype. This chain uses TRBV7-9 with TRBJ1-2; 10 bases match TRBD1. CDR3 length: 16 residues. Germline CDR1 SEHNR, CDR2 FQNEAQ (reference sequence). The CDR3 nucleotides read TGTGCTAGCGGGTACACAGGGACAGGGGCGGTCTATGGCTACACCTTC. Its translation is CASGYTGTGAVYGYTF.

The chain couples TRBV4-3 to TRBJ2-7; 9 nucleotides align to TRBD2. The CDR3 length is 14 residues. Per germline, CDR1 LGHNA and CDR2 YSLEER. V gave up 3 bases and J gave up 2 bases; unmatched junction bases: 2. CDR3 amino acids: CASSQGGGAYEQYF. The CDR3 DNA is TGCGCCAGCAGCCAGGGCGGGGGGGCCTACGAGCAGTACTTC.

This clonotype was seen a few times. The CDR3 DNA reads as TGCAGTGCTAGAAACGGCAGGGCCCTCAATCAGCCCCAGCATTTT. It yields the protein CSARNGRALNQPQHF. The rearrangement uses TRBV20-1 and TRBJ1-5, with D tentatively TRBD1 (5 bases). The CDR3 has 15 amino acids. Germline V gene data show CDR1 as DFQATT and CDR2 as SNEGSKA (reference sequence). Trimming removed 2 bases at V and 3 bases at J, with 14 bases between.